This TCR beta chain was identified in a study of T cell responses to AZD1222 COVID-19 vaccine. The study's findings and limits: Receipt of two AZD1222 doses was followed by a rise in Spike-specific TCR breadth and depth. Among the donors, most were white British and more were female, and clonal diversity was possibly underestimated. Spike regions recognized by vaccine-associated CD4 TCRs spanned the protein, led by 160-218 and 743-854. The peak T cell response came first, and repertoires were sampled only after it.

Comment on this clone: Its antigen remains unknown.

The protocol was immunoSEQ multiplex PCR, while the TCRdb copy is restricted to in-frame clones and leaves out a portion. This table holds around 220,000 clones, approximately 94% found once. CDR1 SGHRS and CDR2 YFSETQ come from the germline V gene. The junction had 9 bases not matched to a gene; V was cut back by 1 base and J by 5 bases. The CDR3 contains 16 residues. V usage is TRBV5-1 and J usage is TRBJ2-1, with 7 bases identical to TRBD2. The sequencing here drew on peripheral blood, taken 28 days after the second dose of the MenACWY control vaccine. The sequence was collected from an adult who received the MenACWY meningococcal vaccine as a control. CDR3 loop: CASSLREGRAHNEQFF. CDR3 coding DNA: TGCGCCAGCAGCTTGAGGGAGGGCAGGGCTCACAATGAGCAGTTCTTC.